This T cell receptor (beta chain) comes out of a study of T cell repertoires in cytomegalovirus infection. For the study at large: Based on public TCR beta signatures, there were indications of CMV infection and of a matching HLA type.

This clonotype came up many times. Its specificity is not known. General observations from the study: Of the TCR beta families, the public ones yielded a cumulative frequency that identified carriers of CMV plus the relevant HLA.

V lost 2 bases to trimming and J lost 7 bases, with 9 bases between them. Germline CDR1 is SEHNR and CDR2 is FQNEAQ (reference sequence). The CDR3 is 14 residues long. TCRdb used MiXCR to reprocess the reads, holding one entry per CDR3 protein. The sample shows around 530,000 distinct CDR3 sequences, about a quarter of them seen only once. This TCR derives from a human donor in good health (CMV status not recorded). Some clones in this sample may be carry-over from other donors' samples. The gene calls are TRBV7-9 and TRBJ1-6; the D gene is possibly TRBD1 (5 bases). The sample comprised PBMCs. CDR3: CASSLREGNSPLHF. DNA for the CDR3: TGTGCCAGCAGCTTACGGGAGGGGAATTCACCCCTCCACTTT.